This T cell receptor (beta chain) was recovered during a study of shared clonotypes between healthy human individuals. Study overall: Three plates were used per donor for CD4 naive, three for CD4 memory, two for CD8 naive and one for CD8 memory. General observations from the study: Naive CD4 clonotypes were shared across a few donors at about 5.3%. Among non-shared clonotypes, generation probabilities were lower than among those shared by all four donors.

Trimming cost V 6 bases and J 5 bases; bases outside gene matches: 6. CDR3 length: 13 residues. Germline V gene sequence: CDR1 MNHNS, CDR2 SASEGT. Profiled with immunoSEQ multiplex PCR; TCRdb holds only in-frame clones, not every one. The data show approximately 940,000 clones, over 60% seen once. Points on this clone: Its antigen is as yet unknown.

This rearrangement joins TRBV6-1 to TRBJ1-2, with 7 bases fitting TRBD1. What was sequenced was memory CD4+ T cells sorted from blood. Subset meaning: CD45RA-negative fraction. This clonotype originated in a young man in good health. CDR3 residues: CASRTGTDYGYTF. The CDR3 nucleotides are TGTGCCAGCAGAACTGGGACAGATTATGGCTACACCTTC.